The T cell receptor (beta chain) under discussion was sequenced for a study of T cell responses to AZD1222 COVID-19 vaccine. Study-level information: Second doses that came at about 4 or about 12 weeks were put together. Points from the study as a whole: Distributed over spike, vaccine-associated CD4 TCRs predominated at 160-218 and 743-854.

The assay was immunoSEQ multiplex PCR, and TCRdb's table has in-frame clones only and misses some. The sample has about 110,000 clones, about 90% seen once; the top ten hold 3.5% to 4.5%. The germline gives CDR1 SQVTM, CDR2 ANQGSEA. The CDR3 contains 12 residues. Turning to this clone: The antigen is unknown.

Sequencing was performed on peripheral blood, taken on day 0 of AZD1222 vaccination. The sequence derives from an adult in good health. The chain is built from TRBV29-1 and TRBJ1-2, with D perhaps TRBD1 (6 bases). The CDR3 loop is CSANRVGYGYTF. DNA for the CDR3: TGCAGTGCTAACAGGGTGGGGTATGGCTACACCTTC.